The sample holds a few counts of the clone carrying this T cell receptor beta chain. The data were obtained in a study of T cells in Graves' hyperthyroidism and ophthalmopathy. Thyroid ultrasound, orbital computed tomography, clinical symptoms, and serum thyroxine and TRAb underpinned diagnoses. Source material for PBMCs was more than 7.5 ml fresh peripheral blood. What was amplified from RNA transcripts were TCR beta CDR3 regions. Primed by the HTBI set, a first-round RT-PCR was run on the TCR CDR3. TCRdb redid the calling of the multiplex PCR reads with MiXCR, one entry per CDR3 protein. The sample holds 300,000 to 450,000 distinct CDR3 sequences, roughly 25% seen once. The sample was blood. The source of this sequence is a man aged 50-60 years with Graves' hyperthyroidism.

The CDR3 bases are TGTGCCAGCAGCTTAGGGACAGGAATGCAGGGTACGCAGTATTTT. Amino acids: CASSLGTGMQGTQYF. This chain connects TRBV7-8 to TRBJ2-3; TRBD1 aligns across 7 bases. The CDR3 has 15 amino acids. J gave up 8 bases and V 1 base, and 9 bases lay outside the gene matches. The germline V gene has CDR1 SGHVS and CDR2 FQNEAQ.